The T cell receptor (beta chain) under discussion was sequenced for a study of T-cell reconstitution after alpha-beta-depleted transplantation in children (dated by TCRdb to the mid-2010s). About the study as a whole: Using TCR repertoire profiling, the study quantitatively followed how T-cell immune reconstitution unfolded in children after TCRalphabeta/CD19-depleted allogeneic hematopoietic cell transplantation.

Summary of the overall study and its limitations: In some patients, high TCRbeta diversity at day 60 was attributed to recipient T cells and intrathymic progenitors that had survived conditioning. The frequencies of hyperexpanded clones fell over the following months, and after one year, T-cell counts and TCRbeta diversity were mostly attributed to newly produced T cells. About two months after transplant, the apparently early recovery of alphabetaT-cell counts reportedly depended on just several hundred clones that had expanded rapidly and came from non-depleted graft cells.

Ends trimmed: V by 6 bases, J by 4 bases; bases unmatched to a gene: 11. The germline V gene sets CDR1 to MRHNA and CDR2 to SNTAGT. The CDR3 holds 15 amino acids from the cysteine to the phenylalanine. The read is trimmed to its CDR3 DNA, 45 bases read in frame from base 1. The library was generated by PCR. Sequencing took place on an Illumina HiSeq 2500. TCR libraries were prepared with molecular barcoding, using unique molecular identifiers to normalize TCRbeta repertoire quantification. In-frame beta chains were kept once TCRdb had trimmed the public reads at Q25 with fastp and called clones with MiXCR. Each entry is one CDR3 protein sequence, shown with its most common DNA and genes. Counted in this sample were 450,000 to 700,000 distinct CDR3 sequences; 27% of them appeared once. Of the sample, about 35% falls within the top ten clones. This specimen's treatment or condition label, interpreted: allogeneic hematopoietic cell transplantation with graft depleted of TCRalphabeta T cells and CD19 B cells. Transplant recipients were children who received TCRalphabeta/CD19-depleted allogeneic hematopoietic cell grafts.

This clonotype occurred a few times. Its antigen is still unknown. Within one base of it there is no much larger clone, and no base qualities were kept. The chain is encoded by TRBV6-4 joined to TRBJ2-5, and TRBD2 aligns with 7 junction nucleotides. The sequence was collected from a boy under two years old with Wiskott-Aldrich syndrome, due to receive a stem cell transplant. The sequencing here drew on PBMCs, taken before TCRalphabeta/CD19-depleted stem cell transplant. The CDR3 region: CASRNRAGIRETQYF. Here is the DNA: TGTGCCAGCAGGAATCGAGCGGGAATACGAGAGACCCAGTACTTC.